This is a list of T cell receptor beta chains from one sample in a study of T cells in localized non-small cell lung cancer. Repertoires were generated with immunoSEQ multiplex PCR, while TCRdb's copy carries only in-frame clones and drops some. The data contain fewer than 100,000 clones, roughly 89% of them seen just once; the ten biggest clones take up roughly 15%. The starting material was peripheral blood, obtained before any cancer treatment. These receptors were taken from a man aged 35-75 years with stage I squamous cell lung carcinoma. Each CDR3 is given with its conserved first and last residue. Only some rows state a clone size, as once, few, many or a class for expanded clones.

cdr3_aa	v_call	j_call	clone_size
CASSLSRWDRGQPQHF	TRBV7-8	TRBJ1-5	.
CASSILGGASNYGYTF	TRBV19	TRBJ1-2	.
CASSDPGQGGSGYTF	TRBV5-4	TRBJ1-2	once
CASSQVGGADKNIQYF	TRBV4-1	TRBJ2-4	.
CASSRGYQETQYF	TRBV4-1	TRBJ2-5	.
CASSETWGIQPQHF	TRBV6-1	TRBJ1-5	.
CASSLAAGNYEQYF	TRBV11-3	TRBJ2-7	.
CASSRGTSGYSTDTQYF	TRBV4-2	TRBJ2-3	.
CASRSNRNNSPLHF	TRBV13	TRBJ1-6	.
CASSDRQGGNQPQHF	TRBV4-1	TRBJ1-5	.
CASKRDNSGNTIYF	TRBV14	TRBJ1-3	once
CASSLTGWGEKLFF	TRBV2	TRBJ1-4	.
CASSRRGEQYF	TRBV7-8	TRBJ2-7	.
CASSTRRTPYSNQPQHF	TRBV19	TRBJ1-5	.
CASSVAGTVGGDTQYF	TRBV19	TRBJ2-3	.
CASSSIIEDTEAFF	TRBV4-2	TRBJ1-1	.
CASSLGVSPNSPLHF	TRBV5-1	TRBJ1-6	.
CASSCRGGEPKNIQYF	TRBV12-1	TRBJ2-4	.
CASSLKDGAYEQYF	TRBV18	TRBJ2-7	.
CASSIQWNQPQHF	TRBV28	TRBJ1-5	few
CAGSVSGGKSYEQYF	TRBV7-9	TRBJ2-7	.
CASRPGEGGPYGYTF	TRBV5-1	TRBJ1-2	.
CASSHPQETQYF	TRBV5-4	TRBJ2-5	.
CAIRSGQGDSPLHF	TRBV10-3	TRBJ1-6	many
CASIRPGANVLTF	TRBV7-9	TRBJ2-6	.
CASGAQTGLETQYF	TRBV12-5	TRBJ2-5	.
CASSAPNELLYEQYF	TRBV6-1	TRBJ2-7	.
CASSYPGQGVVGYTF	TRBV6-6	TRBJ1-2	.
CASSPTRGRQTFRAFF	TRBV19	TRBJ1-1	.
CASSTQGLGDTEAFF	TRBV28	TRBJ1-1	.
CASSLVGQANSRELFF	TRBV5-6	TRBJ2-2	once
CASKVGRDYEQYF	TRBV28	TRBJ2-7	.
CASRATGNTGELFF	TRBV19	TRBJ2-2	.
CASKRDGPNEQYF	TRBV2	TRBJ2-7	.
CASSFGRTSLYNEQFF	TRBV7-3	TRBJ2-1	few
CASSFQGVSEETQYF	TRBV5-1	TRBJ2-5	.
CASSLGGQGSNEQFF	TRBV7-2	TRBJ2-1	once
CASSPGPRIQYF	TRBV28	TRBJ2-4	once
CASKKGFGQPQHF	TRBV2	TRBJ1-5	.
CASSYHRGTGQETQYF	TRBV6-5	TRBJ2-5	few
CASSESTYGYTF	TRBV10-2	TRBJ1-2	.
CASSQSRQGDSYEQYF	TRBV4-1	TRBJ2-7	.
CASSGVGRNTEAFF	TRBV2	TRBJ1-1	.
CASTQSRGITYEQYF	TRBV6-5	TRBJ2-7	few
CASRRGAGGAGIGGYTF	TRBV28	TRBJ1-2	.
CASSSGQVGNEQFF	TRBV5-1	TRBJ2-1	.
CASTSWGGEQYF	TRBV5-5	TRBJ2-7	.
CASSSRRRRQGEQYF	TRBV13	TRBJ2-7	.
CASSPTVGGGGNTIYF	TRBV27	TRBJ1-3	.
CASSESGTGLYNEQFF	TRBV2	TRBJ2-1	.
CASSYGQDRYEQYF	TRBV6-5	TRBJ2-7	few
CASSRGLHVDEQYF	TRBV5-1	TRBJ2-7	.
CASRNSGANNEQFF	TRBV27	TRBJ2-1	.